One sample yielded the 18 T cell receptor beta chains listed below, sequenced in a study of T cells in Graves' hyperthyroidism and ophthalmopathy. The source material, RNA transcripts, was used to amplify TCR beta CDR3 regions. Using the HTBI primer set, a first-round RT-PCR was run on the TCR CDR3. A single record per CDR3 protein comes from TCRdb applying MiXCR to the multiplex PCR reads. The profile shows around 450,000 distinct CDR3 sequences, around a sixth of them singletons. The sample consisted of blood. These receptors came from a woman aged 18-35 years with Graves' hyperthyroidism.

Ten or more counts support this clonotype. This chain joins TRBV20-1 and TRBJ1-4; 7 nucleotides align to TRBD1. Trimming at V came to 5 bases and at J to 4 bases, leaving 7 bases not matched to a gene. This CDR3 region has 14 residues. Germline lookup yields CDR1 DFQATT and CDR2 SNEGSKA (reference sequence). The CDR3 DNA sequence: TGCAGTGCTTCCCGACAGGGTAGTAATGAAAAACTGTTTTTT. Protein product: CSASRQGSNEKLFF.

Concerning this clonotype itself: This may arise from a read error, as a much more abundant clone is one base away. This CDR3 reads CSARRPNGDGYTF. The CDR3 nucleotides read TGCAGTGCTAGACGGCCGAATGGGGATGGCTACACCTTC. The rearrangement joins TRBV20-1 to TRBJ1-2; D is undetermined. This CDR3 is 13 amino acids long. In germline, CDR1 is DFQATT, CDR2 SNEGSKA (reference sequence). V lost 2 bases, J lost 6 bases, and 13 bases lay in between.

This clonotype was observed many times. The CDR3 DNA sequence: TGCAGTGCTAGAGATCATAAACTAGGGACAGGGAATGAAAAACTGTTTTTT. It translates to CSARDHKLGTGNEKLFF. This sequence joins TRBV20-1 and TRBJ1-4; 9 positions match TRBD1. Looked up from germline, CDR1 is DFQATT and CDR2 is SNEGSKA (reference sequence). CDR3 length equals 17 residues. V shed 0 bases, J shed 5 bases, and the junction held 10 bases outside the gene matches.

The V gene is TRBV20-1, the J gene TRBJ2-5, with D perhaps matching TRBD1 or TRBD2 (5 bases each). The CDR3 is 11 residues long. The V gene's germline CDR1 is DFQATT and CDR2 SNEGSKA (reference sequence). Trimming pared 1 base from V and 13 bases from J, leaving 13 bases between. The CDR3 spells CSARVRGAGYF. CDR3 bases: TGCAGTGCTAGAGTCAGAGGGGCCGGGTACTTC.

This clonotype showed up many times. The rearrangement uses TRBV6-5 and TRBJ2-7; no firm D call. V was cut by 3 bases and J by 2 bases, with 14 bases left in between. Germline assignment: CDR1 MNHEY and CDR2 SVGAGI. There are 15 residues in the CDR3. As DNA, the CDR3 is TGTGCCAGCAGTTATGGGCAGAGAAGGACCTACGAGCAGTACTTC. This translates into CASSYGQRRTYEQYF.

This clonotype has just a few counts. The CDR3 loop is CSATPNNYGYTF. CDR3 nucleotide sequence: TGCAGTGCTACCCCGAATAACTATGGCTACACCTTC. The chain joins TRBV20-1 to TRBJ1-2, with unresolved D. Germline values: CDR1 DFQATT, CDR2 SNEGSKA (reference sequence). This CDR3 comprises 12 residues. V lost 4 bases and J lost 1, with 7 bases in between.

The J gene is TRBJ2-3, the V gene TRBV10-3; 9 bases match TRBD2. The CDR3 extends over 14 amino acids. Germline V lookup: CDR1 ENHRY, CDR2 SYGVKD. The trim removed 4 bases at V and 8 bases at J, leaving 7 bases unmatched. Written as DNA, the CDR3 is TGTGCCATCAGTGGTATAGCGGGAGTTGGTACGCAGTATTTT. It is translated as CAISGIAGVGTQYF.

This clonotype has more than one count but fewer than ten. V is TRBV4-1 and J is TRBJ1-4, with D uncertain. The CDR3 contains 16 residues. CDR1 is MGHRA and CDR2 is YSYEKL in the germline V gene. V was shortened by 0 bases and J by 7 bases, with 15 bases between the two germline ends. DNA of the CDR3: TGCGCCAGCAGCCAAGATCCCGACGGTCTGGGTGAAAAACTGTTTTTT. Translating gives CASSQDPDGLGEKLFF.

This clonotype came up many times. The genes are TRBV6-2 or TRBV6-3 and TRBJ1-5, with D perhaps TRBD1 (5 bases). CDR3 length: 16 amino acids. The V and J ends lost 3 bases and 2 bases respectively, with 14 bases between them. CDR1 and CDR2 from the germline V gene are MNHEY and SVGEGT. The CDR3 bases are TGTGCCAGCAGTTATCCGTCCAGGGCGGGCAATCAGCCCCAGCATTTT. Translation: CASSYPSRAGNQPQHF.

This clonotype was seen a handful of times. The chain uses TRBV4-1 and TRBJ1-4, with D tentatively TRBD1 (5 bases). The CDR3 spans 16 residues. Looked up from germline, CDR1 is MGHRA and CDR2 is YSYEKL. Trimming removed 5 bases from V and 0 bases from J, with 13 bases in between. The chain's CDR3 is CASSTRQIATNEKLFF. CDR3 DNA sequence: TGCGCCAGCAGCACCAGACAGATTGCAACTAATGAAAAACTGTTTTTT.

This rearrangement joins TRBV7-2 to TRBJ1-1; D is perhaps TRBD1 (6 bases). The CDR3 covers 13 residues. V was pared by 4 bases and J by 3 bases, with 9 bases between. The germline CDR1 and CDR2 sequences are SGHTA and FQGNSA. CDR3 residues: CASSYRTDTEAFF. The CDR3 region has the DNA TGTGCCAGCAGCTACAGGACAGACACTGAAGCTTTCTTT.

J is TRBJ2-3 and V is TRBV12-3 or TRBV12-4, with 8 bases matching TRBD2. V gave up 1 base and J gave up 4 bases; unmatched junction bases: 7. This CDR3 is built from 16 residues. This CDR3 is CASSLEEREPPDTQYF. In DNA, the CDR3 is TGTGCCAGCAGTTTAGAGGAGCGGGAGCCCCCAGATACGCAGTATTTT.

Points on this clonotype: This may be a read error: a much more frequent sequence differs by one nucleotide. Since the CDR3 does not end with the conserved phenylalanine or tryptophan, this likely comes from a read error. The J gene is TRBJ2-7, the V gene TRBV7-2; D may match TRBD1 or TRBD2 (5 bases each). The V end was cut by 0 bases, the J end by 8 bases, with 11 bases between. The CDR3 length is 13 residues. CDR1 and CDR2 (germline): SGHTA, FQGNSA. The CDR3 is CASSLAGLGQQYL. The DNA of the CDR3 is TGTGCCAGCAGCTTAGCCGGTTTGGGACAGCAGTACCTC.

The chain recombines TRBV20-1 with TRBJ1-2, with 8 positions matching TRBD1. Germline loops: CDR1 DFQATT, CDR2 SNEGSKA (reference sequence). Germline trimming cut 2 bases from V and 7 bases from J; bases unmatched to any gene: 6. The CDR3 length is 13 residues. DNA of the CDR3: TGCAGTGCTAGATTACAGGACAGGGTTGGCTACACCTTC. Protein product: CSARLQDRVGYTF.

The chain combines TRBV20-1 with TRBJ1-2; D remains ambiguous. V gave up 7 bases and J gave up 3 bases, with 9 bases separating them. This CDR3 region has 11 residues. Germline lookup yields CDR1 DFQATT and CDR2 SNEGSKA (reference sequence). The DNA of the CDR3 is TGCAGTGGTCGGGAACACTATGGCTACACCTTC. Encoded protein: CSGREHYGYTF.

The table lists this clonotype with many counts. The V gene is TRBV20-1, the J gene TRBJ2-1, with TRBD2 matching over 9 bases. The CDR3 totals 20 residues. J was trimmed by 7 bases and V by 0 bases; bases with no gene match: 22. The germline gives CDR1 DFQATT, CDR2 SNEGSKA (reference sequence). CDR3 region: CSARERQPRRVGLAYNEQFF. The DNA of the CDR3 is TGCAGTGCTAGAGAGCGGCAGCCGCGACGGGTTGGACTAGCGTATAATGAGCAGTTCTTC.

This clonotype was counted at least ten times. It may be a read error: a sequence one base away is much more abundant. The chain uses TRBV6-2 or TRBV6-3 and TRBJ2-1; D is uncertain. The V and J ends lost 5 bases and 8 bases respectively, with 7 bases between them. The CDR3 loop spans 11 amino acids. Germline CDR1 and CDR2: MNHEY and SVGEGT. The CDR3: CASSDGYEQFF. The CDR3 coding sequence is TGTGCCAGCAGTGACGGCTATGAGCAGTTCTTC.

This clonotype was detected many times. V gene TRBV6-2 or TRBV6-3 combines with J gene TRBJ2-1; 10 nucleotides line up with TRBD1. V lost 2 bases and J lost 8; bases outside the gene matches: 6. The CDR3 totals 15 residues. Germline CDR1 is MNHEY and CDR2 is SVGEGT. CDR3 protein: CASSYPRTGGHEQFF. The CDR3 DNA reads TGTGCCAGCAGTTACCCACGGACAGGGGGGCATGAGCAGTTCTTC.